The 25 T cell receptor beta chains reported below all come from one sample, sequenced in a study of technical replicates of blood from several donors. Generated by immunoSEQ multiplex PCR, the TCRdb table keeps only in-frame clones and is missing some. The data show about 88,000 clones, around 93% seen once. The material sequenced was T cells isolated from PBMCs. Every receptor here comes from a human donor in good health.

CDR3 amino acids: CASSTGVDRTSDTQYF. The CDR3, as DNA: TGTGCCAGCAGCACCGGCGTGGACAGGACGTCAGATACGCAGTATTTT. The V gene is TRBV7-9, the J gene TRBJ2-3; TRBD1 matches at 7 bases. The CDR3 is 16 amino acids. Germline CDR1 is SEHNR and CDR2 is FQNEAQ (reference sequence). J was trimmed by 4 bases and V by 5 bases; bases with no gene match: 12.

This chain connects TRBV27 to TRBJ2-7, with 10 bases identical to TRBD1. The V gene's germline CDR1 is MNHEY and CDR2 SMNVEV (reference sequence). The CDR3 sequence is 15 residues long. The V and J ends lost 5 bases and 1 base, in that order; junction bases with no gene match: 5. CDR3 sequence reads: CASSAGQGVSYEQYF. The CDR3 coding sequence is TGTGCCAGCAGTGCCGGACAGGGGGTGTCCTACGAGCAGTACTTC.

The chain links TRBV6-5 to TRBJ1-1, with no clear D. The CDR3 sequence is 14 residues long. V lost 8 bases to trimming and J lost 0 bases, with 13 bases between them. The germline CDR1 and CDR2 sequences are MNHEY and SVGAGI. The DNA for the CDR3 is TGTGCCAGCCTTTCTAAGCAGGTGAACACTGAAGCTTTCTTT. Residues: CASLSKQVNTEAFF.

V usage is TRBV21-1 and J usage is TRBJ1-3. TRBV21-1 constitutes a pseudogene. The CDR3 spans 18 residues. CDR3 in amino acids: CASSKREGGTSSGNTIYF. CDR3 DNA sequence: TGTGCCAGCAGCAAAAGAGAGGGGGGGACAAGCTCTGGAAACACCATATATTTT.

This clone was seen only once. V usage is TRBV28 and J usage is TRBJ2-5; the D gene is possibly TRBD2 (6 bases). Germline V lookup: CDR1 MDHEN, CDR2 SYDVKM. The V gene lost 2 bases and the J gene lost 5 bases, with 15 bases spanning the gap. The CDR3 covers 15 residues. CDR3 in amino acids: CASSLGGLFSETQYF. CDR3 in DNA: TGTGCCAGCAGTTTAGGGGGACTTTTTTCGGAGACCCAGTACTTC.

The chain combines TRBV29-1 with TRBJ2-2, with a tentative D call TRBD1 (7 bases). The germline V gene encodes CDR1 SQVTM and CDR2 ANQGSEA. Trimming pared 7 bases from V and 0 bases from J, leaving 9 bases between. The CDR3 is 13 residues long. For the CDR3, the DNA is TGCAGCGGCGGGACAGCGAACACCGGGGAGCTGTTTTTT. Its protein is CSGGTANTGELFF.

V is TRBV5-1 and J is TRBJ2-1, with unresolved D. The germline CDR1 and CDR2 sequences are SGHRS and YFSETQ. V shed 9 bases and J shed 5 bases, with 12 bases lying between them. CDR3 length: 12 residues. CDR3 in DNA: TGCGCCATCCCACGCGAAGACAATGAGCAGTTCTTC. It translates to CAIPREDNEQFF.

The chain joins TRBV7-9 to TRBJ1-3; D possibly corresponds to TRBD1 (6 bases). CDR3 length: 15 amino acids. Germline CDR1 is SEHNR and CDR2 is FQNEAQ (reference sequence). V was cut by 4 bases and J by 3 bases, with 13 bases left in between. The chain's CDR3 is CASSSGERSGNTIYF. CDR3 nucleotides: TGTGCCAGCAGCTCAGGGGAGAGAAGTGGAAACACCATATATTTT.

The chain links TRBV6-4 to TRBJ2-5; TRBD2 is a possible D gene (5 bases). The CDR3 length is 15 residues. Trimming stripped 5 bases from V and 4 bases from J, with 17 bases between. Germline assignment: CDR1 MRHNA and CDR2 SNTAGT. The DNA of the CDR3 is TGTGCCAGCAGTCCTCGGGGATCGGCGGGAGAGACCCAGTACTTC. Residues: CASSPRGSAGETQYF.

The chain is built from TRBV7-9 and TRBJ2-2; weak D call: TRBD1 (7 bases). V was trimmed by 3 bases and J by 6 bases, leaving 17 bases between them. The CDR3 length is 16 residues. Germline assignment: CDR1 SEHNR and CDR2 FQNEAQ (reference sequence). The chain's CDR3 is CASSLADREVAGELFF. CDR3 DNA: TGTGCCAGCAGCTTGGCCGACAGGGAGGTAGCCGGGGAGCTGTTTTTT. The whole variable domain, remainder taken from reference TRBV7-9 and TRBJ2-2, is DTGVSQNPRHKITKRGQNVTFRCDPISEHNRLYWYRQTLGQGPEFLTYFQNEAQLEKSRLLSDRFSAERPKGSFSTLEIQRTEQGDSAMYLCASSLADREVAGELFFGEGSRLTVL.

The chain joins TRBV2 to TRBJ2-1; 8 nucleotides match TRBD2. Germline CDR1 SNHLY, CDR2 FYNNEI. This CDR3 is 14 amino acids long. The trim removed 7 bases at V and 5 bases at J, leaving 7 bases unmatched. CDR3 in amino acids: CASNLAGRDNEQFF. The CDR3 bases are TGTGCCAGCAATCTAGCGGGCAGGGACAATGAGCAGTTCTTC.

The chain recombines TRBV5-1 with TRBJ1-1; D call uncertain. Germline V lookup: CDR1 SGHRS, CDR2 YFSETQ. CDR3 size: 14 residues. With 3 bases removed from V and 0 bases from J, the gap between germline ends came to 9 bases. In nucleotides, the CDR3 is TGCGCCAGCAGCTCTGCCGGGGTGAACACTGAAGCTTTCTTT. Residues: CASSSAGVNTEAFF.

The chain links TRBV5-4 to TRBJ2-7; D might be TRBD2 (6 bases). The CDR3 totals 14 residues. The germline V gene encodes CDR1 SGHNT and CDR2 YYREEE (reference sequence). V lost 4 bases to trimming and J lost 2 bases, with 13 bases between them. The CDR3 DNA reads TGTGCCAGCAGCCCTAGCGCGTCTACCTACGAGCAGTACTTC. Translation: CASSPSASTYEQYF.

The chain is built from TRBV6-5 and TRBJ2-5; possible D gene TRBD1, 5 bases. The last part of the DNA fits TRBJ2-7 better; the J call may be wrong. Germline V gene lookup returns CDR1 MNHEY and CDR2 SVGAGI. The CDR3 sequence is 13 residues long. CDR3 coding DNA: TGTGCCAGCAGTTACGACAGCCGCTACGAGCAGTACTTC. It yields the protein CASSYDSRYEQYF.

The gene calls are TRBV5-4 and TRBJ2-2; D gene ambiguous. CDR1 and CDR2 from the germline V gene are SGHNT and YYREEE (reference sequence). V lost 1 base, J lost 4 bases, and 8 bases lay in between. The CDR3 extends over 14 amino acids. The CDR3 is CASSLRSRTGELFF. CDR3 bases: TGTGCCAGCAGCTTGAGGAGTCGCACCGGGGAGCTGTTTTTT. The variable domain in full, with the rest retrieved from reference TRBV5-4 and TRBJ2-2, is ETGVTQSPTHLIKTRGQQVTLRCSSQSGHNTVSWYQQALGQGPQFIFQYYREEENGRGNFPPRFSGLQFPNYSSELNVNALELDDSALYLCASSLRSRTGELFFGEGSRLTVL.

Here the CDR3 reads CATPTRKDEIGLEGTDTQYF. CDR3 coding DNA: TGCGCCACCCCGACTAGGAAAGACGAAATAGGGTTGGAGGGTACAGATACGCAGTATTTT. This sequence joins TRBV10-1 and TRBJ2-3; D is perhaps TRBD2 (6 bases). There are 20 residues in the CDR3. Per the germline V gene, CDR1 is WNHNN and CDR2 is SYGVQD (reference sequence). V dropped 10 bases and J dropped 3 bases, with 35 bases sitting between them.

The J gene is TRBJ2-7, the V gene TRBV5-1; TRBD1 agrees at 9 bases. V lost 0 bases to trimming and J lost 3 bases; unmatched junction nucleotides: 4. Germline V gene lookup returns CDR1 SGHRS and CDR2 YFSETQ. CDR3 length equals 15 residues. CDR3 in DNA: TGCGCCAGCAGCTTGGCCCCGGGACAGGGCTACGAGCAGTACTTC. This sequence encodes CASSLAPGQGYEQYF.

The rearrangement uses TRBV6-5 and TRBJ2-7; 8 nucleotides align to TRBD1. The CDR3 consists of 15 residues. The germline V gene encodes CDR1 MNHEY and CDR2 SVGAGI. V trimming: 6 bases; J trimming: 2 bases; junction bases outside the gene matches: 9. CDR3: CASRGQGAITYEQYF. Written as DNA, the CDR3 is TGTGCCAGCAGGGGTCAGGGGGCTATTACCTACGAGCAGTACTTC.

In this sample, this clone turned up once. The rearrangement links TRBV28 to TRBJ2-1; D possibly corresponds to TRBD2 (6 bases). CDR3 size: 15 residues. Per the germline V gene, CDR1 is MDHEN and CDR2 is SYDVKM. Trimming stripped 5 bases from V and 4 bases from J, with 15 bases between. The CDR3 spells CASSQGRGYYNEQFF. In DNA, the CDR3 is TGTGCCAGCAGTCAAGGGCGGGGATATTACAATGAGCAGTTCTTC.

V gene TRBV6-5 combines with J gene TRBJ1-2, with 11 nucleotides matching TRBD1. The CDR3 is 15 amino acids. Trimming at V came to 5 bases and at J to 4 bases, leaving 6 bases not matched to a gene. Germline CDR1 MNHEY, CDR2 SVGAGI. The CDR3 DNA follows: TGTGCCAGCAGTCAGGACAGGGGGCGCGTCTATGGCTACACCTTC. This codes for CASSQDRGRVYGYTF.

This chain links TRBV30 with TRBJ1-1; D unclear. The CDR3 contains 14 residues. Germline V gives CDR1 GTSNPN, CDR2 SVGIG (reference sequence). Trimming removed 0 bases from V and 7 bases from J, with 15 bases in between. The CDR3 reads CAWSVLLPSGEAFF. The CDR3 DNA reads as TGTGCCTGGAGTGTACTTTTACCATCTGGTGAAGCTTTCTTT.

The CDR3 DNA follows: TGCGCCAGCAGCCAAGATGGGCAGTGGCGGGACAACACTGAAGCTTTCTTT. Encoded protein: CASSQDGQWRDNTEAFF. The rearrangement joins TRBV4-1 to TRBJ1-1; a weak D match, TRBD1 (5 bases). Trimming removed 0 bases from V and 2 bases from J, with 16 bases in between. CDR3 length equals 17 residues. Looked up from germline, CDR1 is MGHRA and CDR2 is YSYEKL.

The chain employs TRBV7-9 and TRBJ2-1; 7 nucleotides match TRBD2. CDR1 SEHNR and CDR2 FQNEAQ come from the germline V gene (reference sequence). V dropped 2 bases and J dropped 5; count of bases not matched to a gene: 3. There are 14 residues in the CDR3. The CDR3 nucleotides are TGTGCCAGCAGCTTATTCGGGACTAACAATGAGCAGTTCTTC. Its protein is CASSLFGTNNEQFF.

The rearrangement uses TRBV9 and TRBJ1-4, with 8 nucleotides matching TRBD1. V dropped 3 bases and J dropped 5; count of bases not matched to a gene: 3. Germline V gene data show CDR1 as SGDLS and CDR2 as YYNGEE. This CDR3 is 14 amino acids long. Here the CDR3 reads CASSARTGNEKLFF. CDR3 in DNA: TGTGCCAGCAGCGCCAGGACAGGGAATGAAAAACTGTTTTTT.

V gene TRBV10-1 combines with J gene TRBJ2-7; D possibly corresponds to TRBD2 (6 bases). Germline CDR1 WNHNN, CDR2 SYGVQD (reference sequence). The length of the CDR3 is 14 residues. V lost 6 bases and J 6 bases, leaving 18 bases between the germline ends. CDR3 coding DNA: TGCGCCAGCAGCACCGGCACAGCGCGGGGCGAGCAGTACTTC. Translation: CASSTGTARGEQYF.